This T cell receptor (beta chain) comes out of a study of vaccination effects on CD4 cells after COVID-19. Study-wide points: By a late point after vaccination, infection- and vaccine-induced clones had shrunk markedly through clonal contraction.

The V segment lost 5 bases and the J segment 5 bases; nucleotides outside the gene matches: 7. The CDR3 is made up of 16 amino acids. Germline values: CDR1 SGHAT, CDR2 FQDESV (reference sequence). Before any sequencing was done, the ViraFEST assay used viral peptide pools to expand antigen-specific CD4+ T cells. Isolation of CD4+ T cells took place after around 10 days of culture. Each vaccine recipient was nucleocapsid antibody negative and had no prior SARS-CoV-2 infection. Each culture had half its medium swapped for IL-2 medium on days 3 and 7. TCRdb's copy holds only in-frame clones and misses some; the assay was immunoSEQ multiplex PCR. The sample yields tens of thousands of clones, more than 60% seen once. For this clone: The antigen is undetermined.

The sample in question was CD4+ T cells from PBMCs cultured with SARS-CoV-2 spike peptides, obtained before COVID-19 vaccination. The receptor's source is a human donor who received a COVID-19 vaccine. The chain has TRBV11-1 and TRBJ2-3, with TRBD2 matching 13 bases. As DNA, the CDR3 is TGTGCCAGCAGCACCGGACTAGCGGGGGCGGTAGATACGCAGTATTTT. Encoded protein: CASSTGLAGAVDTQYF. Supplemented by reference TRBV11-1 and TRBJ2-3, the full variable domain reads EAEVAQSPRYKITEKSQAVAFWCDPISGHATLYWYRQILGQGPELLVQFQDESVVDDSQLPKDRFSAERLKGVDSTLKIQPAELGDSAMYLCASSTGLAGAVDTQYFGPGTRLTVL.